The rows below give T cell receptor beta chains drawn from one sample of a study of blood T cell repertoires in COVID-19. Profiled with immunoSEQ multiplex PCR; TCRdb holds only in-frame clones, not every one. The table shows about 150,000 clones, with 65% to 90% occurring only once. The sample comprised peripheral blood. The receptors here all came from a woman aged 55-70 years with COVID-19, enrolled during active disease. CDR3s include the opening cysteine and the closing phenylalanine or tryptophan. Each record gives: V gene, clone size, J gene, D gene, CDR3 length, CDR3 protein, CDR3 DNA. The D gene is left open where the match is weak. Only part of the rows carry a size: once, few, many, or a class if the clone is expanded.

TRBV5-1	-	TRBJ2-5	TRBD2	18	CASSSGLAGGVRGETQYF	TGCGCCAGCAGCTCCGGTTTAGCGGGAGGCGTTAGGGGGGAGACCCAGTACTTC
TRBV7-3	-	TRBJ2-1	TRBD2	15	CASSAGTSGYNEQFF	TGTGCCAGCAGCGCCGGGACTAGCGGGTACAATGAGCAGTTCTTC
TRBV2	-	TRBJ2-5	-	13	CASSRTNQETQYF	TGTGCCAGCAGCCGGACTAACCAAGAGACCCAGTACTTC
TRBV5-1	-	TRBJ1-2	TRBD1	14	CASSPQDRGYGYTF	TGCGCCAGCAGCCCCCAAGACAGGGGATATGGCTACACCTTC
TRBV19	-	TRBJ1-1	TRBD1	13	CASSIGAGGTAFF	TGTGCCAGTAGTATAGGGGCAGGGGGAACAGCTTTCTTT
TRBV3-1/TRBV3-2	once	TRBJ2-3	TRBD2	17	CASSQYLQREVTDTQYF	TGTGCCAGCAGCCAGTATCTACAGCGGGAAGTCACAGATACGCAGTATTTT
TRBV19	-	TRBJ1-6	-	15	CASSIQNINNSPLHF	TGTGCCAGTAGTATACAGAACATTAATAATTCACCCCTCCACTTT
TRBV19	once	TRBJ1-2	-	14	CASSLRLQKYGYTF	TGTGCCAGTAGTCTAAGACTCCAAAAGTATGGCTACACCTTC
TRBV9	-	TRBJ2-5	TRBD2	13	CASSFSGSETQYF	TGTGCCAGCAGCTTTAGCGGGAGTGAGACCCAGTACTTC
TRBV7-8	once	TRBJ2-6	-	15	CASSLEGSGANVLTF	TGTGCCAGCAGCTTAGAGGGGTCTGGGGCCAACGTCCTGACTTTC
TRBV7-3	-	TRBJ2-1	TRBD2	14	CASSLGRLADEQFF	TGTGCCAGCAGCTTAGGGAGACTAGCTGATGAGCAGTTCTTC
TRBV5-1	-	TRBJ2-1	-	17	CASSSTSGTRVVNEQFF	TGCGCCAGCAGCTCGACTTCCGGGACAAGGGTGGTTAATGAGCAGTTCTTC
TRBV18	-	TRBJ2-3	TRBD1	14	CASSPDRGTDTQYF	TGTGCCAGCTCACCGGACAGGGGCACAGATACGCAGTATTTT
TRBV18	-	TRBJ1-2	TRBD1	16	CASSPLPGQGASGYTF	TGTGCCAGCTCACCACTTCCGGGACAGGGGGCAAGTGGCTACACCTTC
TRBV6-5	-	TRBJ1-5	-	15	CASSRNSVSNQPQHF	TGTGCCAGCAGCCGAAATAGCGTCAGCAATCAGCCCCAGCATTTT
TRBV2	-	TRBJ1-2	-	12	CASSGTNYGYTF	TGTGCCAGCAGCGGGACTAACTATGGCTACACCTTC
TRBV5-6	-	TRBJ1-2	TRBD1	15	CASTKMGQGFYGYTF	TGTGCCAGCACCAAAATGGGACAGGGATTCTATGGCTACACCTTC
TRBV27	-	TRBJ1-2	-	13	CASSRQSNYGYTF	TGTGCCAGCAGTCGACAGAGTAACTATGGCTACACCTTC
TRBV19	few	TRBJ2-1	TRBD2	15	CASSRRGGQVNEQFF	TGTGCCAGTAGTCGGCGGGGGGGCCAGGTCAATGAGCAGTTCTTC
TRBV7-6	once	TRBJ2-2	-	13	CASTPARGGELFF	TGTGCCAGCACCCCCGCGAGGGGGGGGGAGCTGTTTTTT
TRBV11-1	-	TRBJ2-7	-	14	CASSLRGGTYEQYF	TGTGCCAGCAGCCTAAGGGGGGGAACCTACGAGCAGTACTTC
TRBV19	few	TRBJ1-5	TRBD1	18	CASSIRGQGKYSNQPQHF	TGTGCCAGTAGTATACGGGGACAGGGGAAGTATAGCAATCAGCCCCAGCATTTT
TRBV5-1	-	TRBJ1-4	-	13	CASSLMSGEKLFF	TGCGCCAGCAGCTTAATGTCAGGGGAAAAACTGTTTTTT
TRBV27	few	TRBJ1-5	TRBD1	14	CASSPGTGNQPQHF	TGTGCCAGCAGTCCAGGGACAGGAAATCAGCCCCAGCATTTT
TRBV3-1/TRBV3-2	-	TRBJ2-6	-	15	CASRGQTSGANVLTF	TGTGCCAGCAGAGGACAGACCTCTGGGGCCAACGTCCTGACTTTC
TRBV5-4	-	TRBJ2-7	TRBD2	14	CASSPGLAGGEQYF	TGTGCCAGCAGTCCTGGACTAGCGGGAGGCGAGCAGTACTTC
TRBV6-6	-	TRBJ2-7	TRBD2	16	CASSYIAGAPSHEQYF	TGTGCCAGCAGTTACATAGCGGGAGCGCCCTCCCACGAGCAGTACTTC
TRBV19	-	TRBJ2-5	TRBD1	16	CASSRSGTAPGETQYF	TGTGCCAGTAGTAGATCCGGGACAGCACCAGGGGAGACCCAGTACTTC
TRBV9	once	TRBJ1-2	TRBD1	15	CASSGDREGPYGYTF	TGTGCCAGCAGCGGGGACAGGGAGGGGCCCTATGGCTACACCTTC
TRBV14	-	TRBJ1-1	-	14	CASSQVRGSAEAFF	TGTGCCAGCAGCCAAGTCAGGGGCTCCGCTGAAGCTTTCTTT
TRBV18	-	TRBJ1-2	-	14	CASSLSRGAYGYTF	TGTGCCAGCTCACTCTCCCGGGGTGCCTATGGCTACACCTTC
TRBV2	few	TRBJ1-1	-	13	CASSGQQGTEAFF	TGTGCCAGCAGTGGGCAACAGGGTACTGAAGCTTTCTTT
TRBV18	-	TRBJ1-5	-	15	CASSVDSYSNQPQHF	TGTGCCAGCTCGGTCGACTCGTATAGCAATCAGCCCCAGCATTTT
TRBV10-2	-	TRBJ1-3	-	15	CASSDIRVAGNTIYF	TGCGCCAGCAGTGATATCAGGGTGGCTGGAAACACCATATATTTT
TRBV10-3	-	TRBJ1-2	-	15	CTISGAEAANYGYTF	TGTACCATCAGTGGCGCCGAGGCTGCTAACTATGGCTACACCTTC
TRBV19	-	TRBJ1-4	-	16	CASSIQGRTTNEKLFF	TGTGCCAGTAGTATTCAGGGAAGGACAACTAATGAAAAACTGTTTTTT
TRBV9	-	TRBJ1-1	TRBD1	19	CASSSRPGQKRGMNTEAFF	TGTGCCAGCAGCTCACGTCCGGGACAGAAGAGAGGTATGAACACTGAAGCTTTCTTT
TRBV7-9	-	TRBJ2-5	TRBD2	18	CASRLGGVPSGPQETQYF	TGTGCCAGCCGTCTTGGAGGGGTACCTAGCGGGCCTCAAGAGACCCAGTACTTC
TRBV21-1	once	TRBJ1-5	-	17	CASSKTGPRGPDQPQHF	TGTGCCAGCAGCAAAACAGGCCCCAGGGGGCCGGATCAGCCCCAGCATTTT
TRBV24-1	-	TRBJ1-5	-	13	CATSESLNQPQHF	TGTGCCACCAGTGAGTCGTTAAATCAGCCCCAGCATTTT
TRBV19	-	TRBJ1-2	-	14	CASTPQGGNYGYTF	TGTGCCAGTACCCCCCAAGGAGGTAACTATGGCTACACCTTC
TRBV3-1/TRBV3-2	once	TRBJ2-5	TRBD2	17	CASSLNTRLAGDVTQYF	TGTGCCAGCAGCCTCAATACCAGACTAGCGGGAGATGTGACCCAGTACTTC
TRBV18	-	TRBJ2-2	-	16	CASSPQVGQNTGELFF	TGTGCCAGCTCACCACAGGTGGGACAAAACACCGGGGAGCTGTTTTTT
TRBV6-5	-	TRBJ1-3	-	15	CASRDDSRSGNTIYF	TGTGCCAGCAGAGACGACAGTCGCTCTGGAAACACCATATATTTT
TRBV9	-	TRBJ1-5	-	15	CASSLGGVSNQPQHF	TGTGCCAGCAGTTTGGGGGGGGTTAGCAATCAGCCCCAGCATTTT
TRBV5-1	-	TRBJ1-1	TRBD1	16	CASSRTGRSLNTEAFF	TGCGCCAGCAGCCGGACAGGGAGGTCTTTAAACACTGAAGCTTTCTTT
TRBV19	few	TRBJ1-1	TRBD1	14	CASSSSGGNTEAFF	TGTGCCAGTAGTTCCTCAGGGGGGAACACTGAAGCTTTCTTT
TRBV24-1	-	TRBJ1-5	-	13	CATSVMSNQPQHF	TGTGCCACCAGTGTAATGAGCAATCAGCCCCAGCATTTT
TRBV2	few	TRBJ2-1	-	15	CASTSEGQYYNEQFF	TGTGCCAGCACTAGCGAGGGACAGTACTACAATGAGCAGTTCTTC
TRBV10-3	-	TRBJ1-4	-	13	CAIGKGVNEKLFF	TGTGCCATCGGGAAAGGGGTAAATGAAAAACTGTTTTTT
TRBV4-2	many	TRBJ1-2	-	15	CASSQAGGAGYGYTF	TGTGCCAGCAGCCAAGCTGGGGGCGCGGGCTATGGCTACACCTTC
TRBV14	-	TRBJ1-2	-	14	CASSQDRGVYGYTF	TGTGCCAGCAGCCAAGACCGGGGAGTCTATGGCTACACCTTC
TRBV27	-	TRBJ1-1	-	13	CASSSPPDTEAFF	TGTGCCAGCAGTTCTCCCCCGGACACTGAAGCTTTCTTT